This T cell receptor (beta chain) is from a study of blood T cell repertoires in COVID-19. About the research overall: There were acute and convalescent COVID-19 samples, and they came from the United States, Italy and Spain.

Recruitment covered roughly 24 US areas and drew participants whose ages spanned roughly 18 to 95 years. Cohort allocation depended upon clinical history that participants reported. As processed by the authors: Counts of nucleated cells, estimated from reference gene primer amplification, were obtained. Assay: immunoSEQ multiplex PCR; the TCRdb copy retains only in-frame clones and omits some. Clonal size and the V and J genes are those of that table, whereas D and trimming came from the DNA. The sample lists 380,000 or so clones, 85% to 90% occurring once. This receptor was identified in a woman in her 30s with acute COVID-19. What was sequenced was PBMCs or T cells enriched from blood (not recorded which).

The CDR3 DNA reads TGTGCCAGCTGCCCAACAGGGGGCGAGACAGATACGCAGTATTTT. It translates to CASCPTGGETDTQYF. The V call is TRBV5-6, the J call TRBJ2-3, with TRBD1 matching over 9 bases. Losses at the gene ends were 7 bases for V and 3 bases for J; bases not matched to a gene: 9. The CDR3 is 15 amino acids. The V gene's germline CDR1 is SGHDT and CDR2 YYEEEE.